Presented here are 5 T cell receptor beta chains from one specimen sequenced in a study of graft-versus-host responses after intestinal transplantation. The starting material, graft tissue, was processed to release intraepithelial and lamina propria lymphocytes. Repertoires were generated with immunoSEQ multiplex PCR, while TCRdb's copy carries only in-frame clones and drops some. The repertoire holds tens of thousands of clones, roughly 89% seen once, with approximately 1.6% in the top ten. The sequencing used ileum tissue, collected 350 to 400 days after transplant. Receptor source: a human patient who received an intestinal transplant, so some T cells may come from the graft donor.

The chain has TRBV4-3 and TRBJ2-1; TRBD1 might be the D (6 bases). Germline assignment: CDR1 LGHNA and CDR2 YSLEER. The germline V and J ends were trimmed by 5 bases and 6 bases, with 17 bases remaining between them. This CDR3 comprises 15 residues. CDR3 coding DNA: TGCGCCAGCAGCTCCCCGGTACAGGGTTCCAATGAGCAGTTCTTC. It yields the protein CASSSPVQGSNEQFF.

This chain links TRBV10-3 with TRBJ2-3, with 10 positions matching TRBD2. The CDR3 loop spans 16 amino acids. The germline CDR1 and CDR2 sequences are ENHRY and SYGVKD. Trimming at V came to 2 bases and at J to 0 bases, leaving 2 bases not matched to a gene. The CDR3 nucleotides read TGTGCCATCAGTGAGGAGGGACTAGCGAGCACAGATACGCAGTATTTT. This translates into CAISEEGLASTDTQYF.

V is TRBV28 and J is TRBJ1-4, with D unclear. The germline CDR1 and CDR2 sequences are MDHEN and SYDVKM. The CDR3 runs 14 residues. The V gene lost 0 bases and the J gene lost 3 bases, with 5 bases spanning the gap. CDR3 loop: CASSLWGPNEKLFF. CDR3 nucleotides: TGTGCCAGCAGTTTATGGGGTCCTAATGAAAAACTGTTTTTT.

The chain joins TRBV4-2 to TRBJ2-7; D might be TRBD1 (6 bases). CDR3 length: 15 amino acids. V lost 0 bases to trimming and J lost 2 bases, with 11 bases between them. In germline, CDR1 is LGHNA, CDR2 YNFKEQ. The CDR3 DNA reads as TGTGCCAGCAGCCAAGAGGGGGCAGGCACCTACGAGCAGTACTTC. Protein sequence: CASSQEGAGTYEQYF.

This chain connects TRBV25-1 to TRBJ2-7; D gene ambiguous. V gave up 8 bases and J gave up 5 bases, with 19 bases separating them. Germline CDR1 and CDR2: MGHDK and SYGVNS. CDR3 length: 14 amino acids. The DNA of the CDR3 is TGTGCCAGCTTCCGACTGACCACAGTCCACGAGCAGTACTTC. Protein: CASFRLTTVHEQYF.